These 3 T cell receptor beta chains were all obtained from the same sample, sequenced in a study of T cells in Graves' hyperthyroidism and ophthalmopathy. Amplification of TCR beta CDR3 regions was performed using RNA transcripts as template. Initially, a first-round RT-PCR of the TCR CDR3 employed the HTBI primer set. TCRdb reanalysed the multiplex PCR reads using MiXCR and keeps one entry per CDR3 protein. The sample contains around 350,000 distinct CDR3 sequences, 20% to 25% of which appear only once. The sequenced material came from blood. The receptor source for this set is a man in his fifties with Graves' hyperthyroidism.

There are a few counts of this clonotype. The V call is TRBV6-1, the J call TRBJ2-7; D could derive from TRBD1 or TRBD2 (5 bases each). The CDR3 runs to 14 residues. Trimming took off 1 base at V and 2 bases at J, with 9 bases between the two ends. Germline CDR1 and CDR2: MNHNS and SASEGT. As DNA, the CDR3 is TGTGCCAGCAGTGAAGTAAGGGGACCCTACGAGCAGTACTTC. Amino acids: CASSEVRGPYEQYF.

This clonotype came up many times. This chain joins TRBV7-2 and TRBJ2-1; possibly TRBD2 for D (5 bases). The V end was cut by 1 base, the J end by 7 bases, with 14 bases between. The CDR3 contains 15 residues. Germline values: CDR1 SGHTA, CDR2 FQGNSA. The CDR3 DNA is TGTGCCAGCAGCTTAGGGTACGGAACTAGGAATGAGCAGTTCTTC. This translates into CASSLGYGTRNEQFF.

This clonotype was seen repeatedly, ten times or more. The chain combines TRBV20-1 with TRBJ2-5; D ambiguous. This CDR3 has 14 residues. CDR1 and CDR2 (germline): DFQATT, SNEGSKA (reference sequence). Trimming took off 5 bases at V and 2 bases at J, with 15 bases between the two ends. CDR3 DNA: TGCAGTGCTTTCCACCTTACCCAACAAGAGACCCAGTACTTC. Its translation is CSAFHLTQQETQYF.